The entry below describes one TCR beta chain. No antigen is known for it. Method: immunoSEQ multiplex PCR; TCRdb's copy keeps in-frame clones and lacks some. The sample has some 7,500 clones; under 85% are singletons. The data were taken from a study of immune evolution from preneoplasia to lung adenocarcinoma. Study-wide points: Normal lung had the highest top T cell clone frequencies. KRAS-mutant nodules had the highest T cell clonality.

CDR1 and CDR2 from the germline V gene are LGHNA and YSLEER. V lost 1 base to trimming and J lost 9 bases; unmatched junction nucleotides: 9. The CDR3 length is 15 residues. Macro-dissection enriched premalignant or tumor cells before nucleic acid extraction. This clonotype originated in a person aged 80 or older with lung adenocarcinoma. The chain uses TRBV4-3 and TRBJ2-1, with 7 bases fitting TRBD2. The sample was FFPE minimally invasive lung adenocarcinoma tissue. As DNA, the CDR3 is TGCGCCAGCAGCCAAGCGGGGGGAATGGCGGGTGAGCAGTTCTTC. It is translated as CASSQAGGMAGEQFF.